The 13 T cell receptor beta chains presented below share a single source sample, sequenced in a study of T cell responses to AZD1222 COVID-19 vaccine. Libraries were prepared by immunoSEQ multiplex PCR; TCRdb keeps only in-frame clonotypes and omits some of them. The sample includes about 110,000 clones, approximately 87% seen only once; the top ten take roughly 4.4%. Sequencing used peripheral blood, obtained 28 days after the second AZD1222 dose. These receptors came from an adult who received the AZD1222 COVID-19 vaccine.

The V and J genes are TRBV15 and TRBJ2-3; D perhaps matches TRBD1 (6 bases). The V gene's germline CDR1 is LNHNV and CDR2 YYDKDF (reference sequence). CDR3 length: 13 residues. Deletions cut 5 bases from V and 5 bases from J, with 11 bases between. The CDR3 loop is CATSGHRVDTQYF. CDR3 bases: TGTGCCACCAGCGGCCACAGGGTAGATACGCAGTATTTT. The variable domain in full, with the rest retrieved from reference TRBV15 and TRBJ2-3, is DAMVIQNPRYQVTQFGKPVTLSCSQTLNHNVMYWYQQKSSQAPKLLFHYYDKDFNNEADTPDNFQSRRPNTSFCFLDIRSPGLGDTAMYLCATSGHRVDTQYFGPGTRLTVL.

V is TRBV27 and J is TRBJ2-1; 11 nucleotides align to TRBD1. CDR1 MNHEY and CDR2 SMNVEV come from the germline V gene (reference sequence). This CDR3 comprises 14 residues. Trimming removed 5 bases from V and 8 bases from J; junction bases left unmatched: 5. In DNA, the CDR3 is TGTGCCAGCAGTACCTGGACAGGGGGCGATGAGCAGTTCTTC. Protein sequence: CASSTWTGGDEQFF.

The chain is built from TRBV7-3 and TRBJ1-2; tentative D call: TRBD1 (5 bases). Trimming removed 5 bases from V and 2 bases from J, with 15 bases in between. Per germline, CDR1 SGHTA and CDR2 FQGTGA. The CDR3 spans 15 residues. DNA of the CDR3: TGTGCCAGCAGCCCGCGGGGCGGGCCCAACTATGGCTACACCTTC. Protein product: CASSPRGGPNYGYTF.

The CDR3 loop is CACRTDYEQYF. CDR3 DNA: TGTGCCTGTCGTACAGACTACGAGCAGTACTTC. V and J are TRBV30 and TRBJ2-7, with D uncertain. Germline CDR1 GTSNPN, CDR2 SVGIG (reference sequence). Trimming cost V 6 bases and J 3 bases, with 9 bases left between them. This CDR3 has 11 amino acids.

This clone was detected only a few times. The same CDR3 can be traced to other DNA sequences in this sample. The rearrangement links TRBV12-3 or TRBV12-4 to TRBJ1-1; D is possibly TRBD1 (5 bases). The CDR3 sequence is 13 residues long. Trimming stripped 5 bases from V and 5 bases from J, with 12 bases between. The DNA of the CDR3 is TGTGCCAGCAGTCTGGGGGGAGGGACTGAAGCTTTCTTT. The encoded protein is CASSLGGGTEAFF.

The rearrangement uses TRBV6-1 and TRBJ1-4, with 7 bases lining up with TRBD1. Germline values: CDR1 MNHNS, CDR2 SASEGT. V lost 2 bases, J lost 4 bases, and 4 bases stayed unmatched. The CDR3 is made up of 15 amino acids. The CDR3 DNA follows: TGTGCCAGCAGTGAAATGGGGACAGTTAATGAAAAACTGTTTTTT. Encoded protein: CASSEMGTVNEKLFF.

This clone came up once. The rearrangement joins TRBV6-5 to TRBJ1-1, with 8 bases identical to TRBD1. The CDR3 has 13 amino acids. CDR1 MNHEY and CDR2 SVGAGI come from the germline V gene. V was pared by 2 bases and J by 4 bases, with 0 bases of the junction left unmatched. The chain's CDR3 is CASSYTGGTEAFF. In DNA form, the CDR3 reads TGTGCCAGCAGTTACACAGGGGGCACTGAAGCTTTCTTT.

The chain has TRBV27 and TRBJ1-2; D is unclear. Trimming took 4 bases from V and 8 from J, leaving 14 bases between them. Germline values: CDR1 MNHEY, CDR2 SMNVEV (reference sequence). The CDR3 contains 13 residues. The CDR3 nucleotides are TGTGCCAGCAGTTATCTCTCAATCGGGGGCTACACCTTC. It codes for CASSYLSIGGYTF.

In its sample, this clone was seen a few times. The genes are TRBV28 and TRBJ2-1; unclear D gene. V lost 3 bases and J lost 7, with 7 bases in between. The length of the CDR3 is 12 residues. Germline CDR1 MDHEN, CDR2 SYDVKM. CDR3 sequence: CASSFPWNEQFF. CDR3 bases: TGTGCCAGCAGTTTTCCCTGGAATGAGCAGTTCTTC.

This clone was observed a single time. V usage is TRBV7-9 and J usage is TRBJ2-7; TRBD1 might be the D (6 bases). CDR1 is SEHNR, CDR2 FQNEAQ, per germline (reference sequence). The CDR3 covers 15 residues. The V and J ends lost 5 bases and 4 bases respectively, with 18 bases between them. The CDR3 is CASSARGRGFYEQYF. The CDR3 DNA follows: TGTGCCAGCAGCGCCCGGGGCAGGGGCTTTTACGAGCAGTACTTC.

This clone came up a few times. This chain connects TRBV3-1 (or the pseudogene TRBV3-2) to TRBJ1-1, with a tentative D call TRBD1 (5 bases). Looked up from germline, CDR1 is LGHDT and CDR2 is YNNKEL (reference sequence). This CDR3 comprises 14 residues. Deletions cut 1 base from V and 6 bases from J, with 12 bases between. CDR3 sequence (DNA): TGTGCCAGCAGCCAAGTATCGGGGCGAGCTGAAGCTTTCTTT. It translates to CASSQVSGRAEAFF.

The CDR3 sequence is CAISEGTGGETQYF. CDR3 in DNA: TGTGCCATCAGTGAAGGGACAGGGGGAGAGACCCAGTACTTC. V usage is TRBV10-3 and J usage is TRBJ2-5; TRBD1 matches at 11 bases. The CDR3 length is 14 residues. Germline V gene sequence: CDR1 ENHRY, CDR2 SYGVKD. Trimming at V came to 3 bases and at J to 4 bases, leaving 1 base not matched to a gene.

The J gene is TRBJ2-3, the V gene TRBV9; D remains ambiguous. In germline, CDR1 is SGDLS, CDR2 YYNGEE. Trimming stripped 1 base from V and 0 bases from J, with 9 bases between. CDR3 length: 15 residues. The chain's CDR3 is CASSVLATSTDTQYF. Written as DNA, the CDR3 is TGTGCCAGCAGCGTACTGGCAACTAGCACAGATACGCAGTATTTT.